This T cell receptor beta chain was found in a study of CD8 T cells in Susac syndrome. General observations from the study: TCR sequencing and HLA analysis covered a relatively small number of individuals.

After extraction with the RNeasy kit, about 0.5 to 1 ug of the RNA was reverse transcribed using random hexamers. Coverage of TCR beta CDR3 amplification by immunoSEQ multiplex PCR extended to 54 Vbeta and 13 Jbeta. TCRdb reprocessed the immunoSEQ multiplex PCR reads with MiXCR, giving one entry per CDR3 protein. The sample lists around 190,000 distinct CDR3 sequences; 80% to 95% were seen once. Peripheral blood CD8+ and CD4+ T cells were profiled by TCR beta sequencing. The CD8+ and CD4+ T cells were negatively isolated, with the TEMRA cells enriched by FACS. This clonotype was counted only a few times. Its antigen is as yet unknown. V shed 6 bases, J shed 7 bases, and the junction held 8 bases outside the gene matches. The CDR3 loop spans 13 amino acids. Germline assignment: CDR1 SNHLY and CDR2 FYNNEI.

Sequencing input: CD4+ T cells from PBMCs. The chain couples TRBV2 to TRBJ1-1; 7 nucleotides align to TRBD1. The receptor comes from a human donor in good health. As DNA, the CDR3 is TGTGCCAGCAGAGACAGGGTTAAGGGTGAAGCTTTCTTT. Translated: CASRDRVKGEAFF.